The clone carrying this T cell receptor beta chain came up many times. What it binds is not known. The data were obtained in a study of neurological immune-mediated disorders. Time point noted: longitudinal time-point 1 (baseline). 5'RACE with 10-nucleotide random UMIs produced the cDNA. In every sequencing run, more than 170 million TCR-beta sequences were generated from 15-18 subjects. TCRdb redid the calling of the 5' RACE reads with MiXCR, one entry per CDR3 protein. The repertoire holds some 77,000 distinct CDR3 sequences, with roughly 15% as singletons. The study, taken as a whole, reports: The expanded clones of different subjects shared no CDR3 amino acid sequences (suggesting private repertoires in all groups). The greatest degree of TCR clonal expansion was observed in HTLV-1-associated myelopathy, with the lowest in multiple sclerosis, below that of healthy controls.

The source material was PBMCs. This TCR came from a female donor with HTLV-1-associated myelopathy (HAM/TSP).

CDR3 sequence (DNA): TGCAGTGCTAGAGATTATATCGGGAGTGGCACAGATACGCAGTATTTT. Translating it yields CSARDYIGSGTDTQYF. The chain joins TRBV20-1 to TRBJ2-3; D may be TRBD2 (6 bases). The CDR3 loop spans 16 amino acids. Germline CDR1 and CDR2: DFQATT and SNEGSKA (reference sequence). V lost 0 bases and J lost 1, with 14 bases in between.